Listed here are 11 T cell receptor beta chains from one sample, sequenced in a study of cytomegalovirus exposure and HLA in healthy donors (dated by TCRdb to about 2017). Library creation used the immunoSEQ multiplex PCR assay. This is the immuneACCESS table as TCRdb keeps it, with only in-frame sequences that have V and J called. A part of the clones is gone; compared with another copy, unresolved V genes explain less than half, and the rest is unexplained. The sample table holds under 400,000 clones, of which around 86% were seen once. Under 0.95% of the sample is in the top ten clones. Input material: PBMCs. The receptors come from a woman younger than 35 in good health and CMV-seronegative.

This chain joins TRBV5-1 and TRBJ2-2; D call uncertain. Trimming cost V 2 bases and J 0 bases, with 8 bases left between them. The CDR3 extends over 15 amino acids. Germline V CDR1 and CDR2: SGHRS, YFSETQ. For the CDR3, the DNA is TGCGCCAGCAGCTTTGACAAGACGAACACCGGGGAGCTGTTTTTT. Translated, it gives CASSFDKTNTGELFF. Complete variable domain (other parts from reference TRBV5-1 and TRBJ2-2): KAGVTQTPRYLIKTRGQQVTLSCSPISGHRSVSWYQQTPGQGLQFLFEYFSETQRNKGNFPGRFSGRQFSNSRSEMNVSTLELGDSALYLCASSFDKTNTGELFFGEGSRLTVL.

The sample holds a few counts of this clone. The chain links TRBV6-1 to TRBJ2-7, with 7 bases identical to TRBD1. The CDR3 is 15 amino acids. In germline, CDR1 is MNHNS, CDR2 SASEGT. J was trimmed by 8 bases and V by 1 base; bases with no gene match: 11. The CDR3 spells CASSEVVGQEHQQYF. CDR3 in DNA: TGTGCCAGCAGTGAAGTGGTAGGACAGGAACATCAGCAGTACTTC.

V gene TRBV5-4 combines with J gene TRBJ2-1, with TRBD2 as a possible D gene (5 bases). V was trimmed by 0 bases and J by 0 bases, leaving 13 bases between them. The CDR3 spans 17 residues. From germline, CDR1 is SGHNT and CDR2 YYREEE (reference sequence). The CDR3 region has the DNA TGTGCCAGCAGCTTGGCACGTTTGGCGGGCTCCTACAATGAGCAGTTCTTC. Its protein product is CASSLARLAGSYNEQFF.

The rearrangement links TRBV28 to TRBJ2-7; TRBD2 agrees at 11 bases. Germline V gene data show CDR1 as MDHEN and CDR2 as SYDVKM. The CDR3 spans 14 residues. V was clipped by 6 bases and J by 5 bases; unmatched bases: 6. The DNA for the CDR3 is TGTGCCAGCAGCCTACTAGCGGGAGAACACGAGCAGTACTTC. Residues: CASSLLAGEHEQYF.

CDR3 region: CSVGQGSYEQYF. The DNA for the CDR3 is TGCAGCGTGGGACAGGGGAGTTACGAGCAGTACTTC. This chain joins TRBV29-1 and TRBJ2-7; 10 positions agree with TRBD1. Germline CDR1 is SQVTM and CDR2 is ANQGSEA. V gave up 6 bases and J gave up 4 bases; unmatched junction bases: 3. The CDR3 contains 12 residues.

The chain combines TRBV19 with TRBJ2-1; TRBD1 is a possible D gene (5 bases). This CDR3 has 16 amino acids. Per the germline V gene, CDR1 is LNHDA and CDR2 is SQIVND (reference sequence). The V end lost 3 bases, the J end lost 2 bases, and 14 bases lay between the germline ends. The CDR3 DNA reads as TGTGCCAGTAGTATTGGGTCCAGGGCAACCTACAATGAGCAGTTCTTC. Translating it yields CASSIGSRATYNEQFF.

The gene calls are TRBV11-2 and TRBJ2-3; weak D call: TRBD2 (6 bases). This CDR3 contains 17 residues. From germline, CDR1 is SGHAT and CDR2 FQNNGV. The V gene lost 5 bases and the J gene lost 2 bases, with 20 bases spanning the gap. For the CDR3, the DNA is TGTGCCAGCAGCCCGAACCTTCTAGCGAGGATCACAGATACGCAGTATTTT. Translation: CASSPNLLARITDTQYF.

The V gene is TRBV4-1, the J gene TRBJ2-5, with D unresolved. V shed 1 base and J shed 4 bases, with 16 bases lying between them. CDR3 length: 16 amino acids. Germline assignment: CDR1 MGHRA and CDR2 YSYEKL. The CDR3 nucleotides read TGCGCCAGCAGCCAAGCCCGAACTAAGAATGGAGAGACCCAGTACTTC. It translates to CASSQARTKNGETQYF.

The rearrangement joins TRBV19 to TRBJ1-2, with D possibly matching TRBD1 (5 bases). Trimming removed 11 bases from V and 2 bases from J, with 24 bases in between. CDR1 is LNHDA and CDR2 is SQIVND in the germline V gene (reference sequence). CDR3 size: 16 residues. CDR3 loop: CAYTGHARTRNYGYTF. The CDR3 nucleotides are TGTGCCTACACCGGACACGCCAGAACCAGAAACTATGGCTACACCTTC.

The genes are TRBV5-6 and TRBJ2-7, with TRBD2 matching 10 bases. Losses at the gene ends were 4 bases for V and 5 bases for J; bases not matched to a gene: 6. CDR3 length: 14 residues. Germline V gives CDR1 SGHDT, CDR2 YYEEEE. CDR3 bases: TGTGCCAGCAGCCTAGCGGGGGTGCGCCACGAGCAGTACTTC. This codes for CASSLAGVRHEQYF.

The chain is built from TRBV28 and TRBJ2-1; 11 nucleotides match TRBD2. The CDR3 runs to 16 residues. The germline CDR1 and CDR2 sequences are MDHEN and SYDVKM. The junction had 12 bases not matched to a gene; V was cut back by 6 bases and J by 8 bases. DNA for the CDR3: TGTGCCAGCAGCCAAACAGAACTAGCGGGAGAATATGAGCAGTTCTTC. It is translated as CASSQTELAGEYEQFF.